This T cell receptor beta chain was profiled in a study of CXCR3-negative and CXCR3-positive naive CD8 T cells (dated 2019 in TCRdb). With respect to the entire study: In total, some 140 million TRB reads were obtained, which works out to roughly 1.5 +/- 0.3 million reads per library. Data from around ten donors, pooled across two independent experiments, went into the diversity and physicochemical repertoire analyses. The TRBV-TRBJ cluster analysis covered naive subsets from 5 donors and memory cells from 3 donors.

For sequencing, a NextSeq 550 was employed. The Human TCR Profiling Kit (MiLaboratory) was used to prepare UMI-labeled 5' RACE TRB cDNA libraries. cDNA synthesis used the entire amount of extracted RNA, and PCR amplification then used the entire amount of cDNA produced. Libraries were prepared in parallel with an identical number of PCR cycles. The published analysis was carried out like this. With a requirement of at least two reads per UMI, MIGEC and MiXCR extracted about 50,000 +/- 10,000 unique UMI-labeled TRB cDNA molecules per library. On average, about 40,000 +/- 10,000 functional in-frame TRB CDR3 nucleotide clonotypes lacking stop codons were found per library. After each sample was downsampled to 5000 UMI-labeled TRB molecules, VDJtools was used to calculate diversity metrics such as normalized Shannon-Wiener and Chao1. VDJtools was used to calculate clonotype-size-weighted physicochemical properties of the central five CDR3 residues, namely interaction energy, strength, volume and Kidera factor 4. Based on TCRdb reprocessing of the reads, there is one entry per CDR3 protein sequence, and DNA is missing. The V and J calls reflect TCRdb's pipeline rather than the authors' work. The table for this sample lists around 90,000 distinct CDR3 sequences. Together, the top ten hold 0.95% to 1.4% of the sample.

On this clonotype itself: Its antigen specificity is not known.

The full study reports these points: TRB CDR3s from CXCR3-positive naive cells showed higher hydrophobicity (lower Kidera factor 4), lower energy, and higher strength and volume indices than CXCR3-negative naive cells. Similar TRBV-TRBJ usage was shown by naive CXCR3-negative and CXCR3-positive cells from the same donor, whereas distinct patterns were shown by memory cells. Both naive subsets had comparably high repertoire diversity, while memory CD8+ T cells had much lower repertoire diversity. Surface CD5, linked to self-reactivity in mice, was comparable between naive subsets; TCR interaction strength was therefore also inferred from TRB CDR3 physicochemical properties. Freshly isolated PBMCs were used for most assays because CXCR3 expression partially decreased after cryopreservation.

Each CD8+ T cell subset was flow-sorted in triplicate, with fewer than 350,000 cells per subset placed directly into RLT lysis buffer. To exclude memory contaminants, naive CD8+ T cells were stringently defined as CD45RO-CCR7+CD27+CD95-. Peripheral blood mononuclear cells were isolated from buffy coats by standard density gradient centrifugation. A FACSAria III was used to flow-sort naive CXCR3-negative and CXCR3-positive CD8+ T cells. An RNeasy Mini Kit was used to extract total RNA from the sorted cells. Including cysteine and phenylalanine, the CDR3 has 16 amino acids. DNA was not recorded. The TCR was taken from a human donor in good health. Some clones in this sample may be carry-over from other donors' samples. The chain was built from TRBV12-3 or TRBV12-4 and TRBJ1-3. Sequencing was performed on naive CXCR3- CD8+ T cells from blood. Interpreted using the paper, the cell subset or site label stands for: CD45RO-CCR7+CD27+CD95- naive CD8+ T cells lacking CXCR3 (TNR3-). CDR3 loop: CASSLAAVLSGNTIYF.